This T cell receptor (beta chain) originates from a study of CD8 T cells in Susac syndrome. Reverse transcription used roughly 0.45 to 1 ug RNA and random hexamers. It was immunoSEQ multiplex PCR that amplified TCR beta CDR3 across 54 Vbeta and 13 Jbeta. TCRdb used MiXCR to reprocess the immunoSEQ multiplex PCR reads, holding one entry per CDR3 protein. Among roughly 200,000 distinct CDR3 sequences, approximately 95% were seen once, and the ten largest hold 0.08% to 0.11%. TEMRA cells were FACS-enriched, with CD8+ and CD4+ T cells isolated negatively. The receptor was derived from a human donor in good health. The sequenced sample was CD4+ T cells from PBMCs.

CDR3 protein: CATSRETQGPLESGELFF. The CDR3 DNA is TGTGCCACCAGCAGAGAGACTCAGGGACCCTTGGAAAGCGGGGAGCTGTTTTTT. The gene calls are TRBV15 and TRBJ2-2; D might be TRBD1 or TRBD2, each matching 5 bases. Germline V CDR1 and CDR2: LNHNV, YYDKDF (reference sequence). This CDR3 has 18 amino acids. V lost 0 bases and J 7 bases, leaving 21 bases between the germline ends.